This TCR beta chain was observed in a study of blood T cell repertoires in COVID-19. Background on the study: T cells, B-cell-depleted T cells, or PBMCs supplied cDNA or gDNA.

As originally analysed: Amplification of reference gene primers was used by the study to estimate nucleated cell counts. Sequencing used immunoSEQ multiplex PCR; TCRdb keeps in-frame clones, though not all of them. V, J and clone size derive from that table, while D and trimming were established from the DNA sequence. The sample holds about 150,000 clones; 78% are singletons and the top ten take roughly 14%. The receptor's source is a woman older than 75 with acute or convalescent COVID-19. Specimen: peripheral blood.

This CDR3 reads CASSELETGELFF. CDR3 nucleotide sequence: TGTGCCAGCAGTGAATTGGAGACCGGGGAGCTGTTTTTT. The V call is TRBV6-1, the J call TRBJ2-2; D gene uncertain. The CDR3 consists of 13 residues. V was shortened by 2 bases and J by 5 bases, with 6 bases between the two germline ends. CDR1 and CDR2 (germline): MNHNS, SASEGT.